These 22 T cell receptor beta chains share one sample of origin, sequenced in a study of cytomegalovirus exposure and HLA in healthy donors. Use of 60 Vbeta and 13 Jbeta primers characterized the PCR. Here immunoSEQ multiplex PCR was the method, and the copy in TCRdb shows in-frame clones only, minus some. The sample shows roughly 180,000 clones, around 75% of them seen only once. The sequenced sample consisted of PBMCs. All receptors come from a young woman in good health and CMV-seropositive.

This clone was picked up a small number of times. CDR3 DNA sequence: TGTGCCAGCAGGGACAGGGTCGAGGCACCCCTCCACTTT. Its protein is CASRDRVEAPLHF. The chain combines TRBV2 with TRBJ1-6; the match to TRBD1 covers 8 bases. V gave up 6 bases and J gave up 11 bases; unmatched junction bases: 6. This CDR3 is built from 13 residues. In germline, CDR1 is SNHLY, CDR2 FYNNEI.

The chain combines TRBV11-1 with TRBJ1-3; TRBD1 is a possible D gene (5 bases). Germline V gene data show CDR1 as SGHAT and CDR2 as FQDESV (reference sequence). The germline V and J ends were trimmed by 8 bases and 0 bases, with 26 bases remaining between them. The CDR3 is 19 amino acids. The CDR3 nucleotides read TGTGCCAGCCCAATGGTGGCCTGGGGGGGAACCGCCTCTGGAAACACCATATATTTT. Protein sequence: CASPMVAWGGTASGNTIYF.

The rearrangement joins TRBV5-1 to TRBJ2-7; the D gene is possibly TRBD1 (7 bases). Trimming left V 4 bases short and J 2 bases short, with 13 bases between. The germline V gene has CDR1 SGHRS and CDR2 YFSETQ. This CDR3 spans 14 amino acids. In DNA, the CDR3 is TGCGCCAGCAGCGGAGGGGGCTCAACCTACGAGCAGTACTTC. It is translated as CASSGGGSTYEQYF.

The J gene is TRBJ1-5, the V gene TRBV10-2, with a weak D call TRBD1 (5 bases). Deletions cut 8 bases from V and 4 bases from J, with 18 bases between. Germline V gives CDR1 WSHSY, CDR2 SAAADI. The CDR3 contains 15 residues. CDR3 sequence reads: CASSHGAGRNQPQHF. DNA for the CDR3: TGCGCCAGCTCGCATGGGGCCGGCCGGAATCAGCCCCAGCATTTT.

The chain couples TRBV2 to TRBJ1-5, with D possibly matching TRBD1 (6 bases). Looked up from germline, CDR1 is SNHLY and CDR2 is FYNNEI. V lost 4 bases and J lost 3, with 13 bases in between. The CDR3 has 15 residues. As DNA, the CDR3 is TGTGCCAGCAGTGGGCGGGGGCCCTTCAATCAGCCCCAGCATTTT. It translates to CASSGRGPFNQPQHF.

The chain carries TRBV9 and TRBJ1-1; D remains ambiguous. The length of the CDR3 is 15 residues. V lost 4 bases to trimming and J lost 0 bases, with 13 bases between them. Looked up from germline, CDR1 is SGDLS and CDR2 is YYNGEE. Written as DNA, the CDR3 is TGTGCCAGCAGCTCCCGTCCACAGATGAACACTGAAGCTTTCTTT. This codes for CASSSRPQMNTEAFF. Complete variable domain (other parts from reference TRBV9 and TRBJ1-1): DSGVTQTPKHLITATGQRVTLRCSPRSGDLSVYWYQQSLDQGLQFLIQYYNGEERAKGNILERFSAQQFPDLHSELNLSSLELGDSALYFCASSSRPQMNTEAFFGQGTRLTVV.

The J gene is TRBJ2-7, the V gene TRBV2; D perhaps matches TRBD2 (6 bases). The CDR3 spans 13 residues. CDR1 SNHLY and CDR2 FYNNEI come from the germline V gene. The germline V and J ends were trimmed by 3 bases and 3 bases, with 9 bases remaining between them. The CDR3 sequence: CASSEYSGYEQYF. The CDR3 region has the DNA TGTGCCAGCAGTGAGTATAGCGGCTACGAGCAGTACTTC.

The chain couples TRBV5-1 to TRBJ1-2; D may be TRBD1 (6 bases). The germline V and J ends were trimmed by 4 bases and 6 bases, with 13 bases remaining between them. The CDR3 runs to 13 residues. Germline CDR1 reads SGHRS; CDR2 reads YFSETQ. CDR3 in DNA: TGCGCCAGCAGCCCCGGGACATTGGATGGCTACACCTTC. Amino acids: CASSPGTLDGYTF.

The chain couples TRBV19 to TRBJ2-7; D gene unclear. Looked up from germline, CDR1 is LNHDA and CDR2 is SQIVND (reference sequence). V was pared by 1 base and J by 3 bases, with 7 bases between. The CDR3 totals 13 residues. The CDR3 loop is CASSIGARYEQYF. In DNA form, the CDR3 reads TGTGCCAGTAGTATAGGCGCCCGCTACGAGCAGTACTTC. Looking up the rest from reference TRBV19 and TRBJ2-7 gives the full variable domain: DGGITQSPKYLFRKEGQNVTLSCEQNLNHDAMYWYRQDPGQGLRLIYYSQIVNDFQKGDIAEGYSVSREKKESFPLTVTSAQKNPTAFYLCASSIGARYEQYFGPGTRLTVT.

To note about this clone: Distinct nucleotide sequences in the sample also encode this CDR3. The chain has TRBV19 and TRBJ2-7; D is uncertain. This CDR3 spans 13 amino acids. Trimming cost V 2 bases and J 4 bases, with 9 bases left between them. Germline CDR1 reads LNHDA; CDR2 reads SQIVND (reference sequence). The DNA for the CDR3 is TGTGCCAGTAGTATAAGCACGGGTTACGAGCAGTACTTC. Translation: CASSISTGYEQYF.

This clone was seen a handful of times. CDR3 sequence (DNA): TGTGCCAGCTCACCATCAACAGACAGTACTGGAAACACCATATATTTT. Protein sequence: CASSPSTDSTGNTIYF. The rearrangement joins TRBV18 to TRBJ1-3, with a tentative D call TRBD1 (5 bases). Germline assignment: CDR1 KGHSH and CDR2 LQKENI. The germline V and J ends were trimmed by 2 bases and 2 bases, with 13 bases remaining between them. This CDR3 is 16 amino acids long.

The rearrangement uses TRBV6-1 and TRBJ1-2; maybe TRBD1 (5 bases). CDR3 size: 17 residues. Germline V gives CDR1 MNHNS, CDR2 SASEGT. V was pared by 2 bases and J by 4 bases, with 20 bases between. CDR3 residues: CASSERGGRLIGYGYTF. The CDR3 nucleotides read TGTGCCAGCAGTGAACGGGGGGGAAGACTCATAGGCTATGGCTACACCTTC.

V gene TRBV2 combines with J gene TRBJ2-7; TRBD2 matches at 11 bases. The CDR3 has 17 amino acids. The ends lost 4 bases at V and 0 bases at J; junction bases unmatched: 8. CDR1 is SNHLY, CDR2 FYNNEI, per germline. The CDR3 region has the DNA TGTGCCAGCAGTGGCAGGGGACTAGCGGAGTTCTCCTACGAGCAGTACTTC. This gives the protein CASSGRGLAEFSYEQYF.

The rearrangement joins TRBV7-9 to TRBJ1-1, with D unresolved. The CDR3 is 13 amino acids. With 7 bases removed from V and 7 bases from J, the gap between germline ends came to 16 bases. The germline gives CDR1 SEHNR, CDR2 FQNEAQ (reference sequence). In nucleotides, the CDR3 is TGTGCCAGCACCCTCCTCGCGAAGCGTGAAGCTTTCTTT. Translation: CASTLLAKREAFF. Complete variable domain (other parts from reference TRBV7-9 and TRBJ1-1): DTGVSQNPRHKITKRGQNVTFRCDPISEHNRLYWYRQTLGQGPEFLTYFQNEAQLEKSRLLSDRFSAERPKGSFSTLEIQRTEQGDSAMYLCASTLLAKREAFFGQGTRLTVV.

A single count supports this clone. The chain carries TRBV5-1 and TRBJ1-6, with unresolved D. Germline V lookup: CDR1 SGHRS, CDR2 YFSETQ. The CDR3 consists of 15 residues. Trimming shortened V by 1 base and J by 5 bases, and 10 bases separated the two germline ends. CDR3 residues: CASSLTGLNNSPLHF. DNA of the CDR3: TGCGCCAGCAGCTTGACTGGGCTAAATAATTCACCCCTCCACTTT.

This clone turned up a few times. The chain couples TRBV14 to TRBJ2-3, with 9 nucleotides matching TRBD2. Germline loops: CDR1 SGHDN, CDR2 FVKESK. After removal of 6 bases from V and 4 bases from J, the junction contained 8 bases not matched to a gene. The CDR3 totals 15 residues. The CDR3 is CASSRRIAGADTQYF. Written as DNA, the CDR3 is TGTGCCAGCAGTCGACGAATAGCGGGAGCAGATACGCAGTATTTT.

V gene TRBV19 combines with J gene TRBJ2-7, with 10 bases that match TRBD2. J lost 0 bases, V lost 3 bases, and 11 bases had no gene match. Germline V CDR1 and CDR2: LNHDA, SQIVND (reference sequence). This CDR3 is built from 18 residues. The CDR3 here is CASSISPGLADSSYEQYF. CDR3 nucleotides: TGTGCCAGTAGTATTTCCCCCGGACTAGCGGATAGCTCCTACGAGCAGTACTTC.

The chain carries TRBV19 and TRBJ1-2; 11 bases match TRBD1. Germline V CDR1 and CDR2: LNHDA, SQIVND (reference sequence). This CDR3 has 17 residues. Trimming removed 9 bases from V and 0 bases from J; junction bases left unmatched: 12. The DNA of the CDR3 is TGTGCCAGCATGAGCCCGGGACAGGGGGTTACTAACTATGGCTACACCTTC. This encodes CASMSPGQGVTNYGYTF.

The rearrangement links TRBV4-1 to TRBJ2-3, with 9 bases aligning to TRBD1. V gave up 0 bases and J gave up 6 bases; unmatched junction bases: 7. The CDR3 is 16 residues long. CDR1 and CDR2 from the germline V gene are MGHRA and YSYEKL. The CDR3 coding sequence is TGCGCCAGCAGCCAAGATGGGACAGGGCTAGGGGATACGCAGTATTTT. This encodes CASSQDGTGLGDTQYF.

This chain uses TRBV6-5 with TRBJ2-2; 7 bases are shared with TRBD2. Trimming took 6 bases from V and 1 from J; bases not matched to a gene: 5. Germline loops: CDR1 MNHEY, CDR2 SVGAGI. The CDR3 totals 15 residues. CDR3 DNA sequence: TGTGCCAGCAGGATCAGCGGGGAGAACACCGGGGAGCTGTTTTTT. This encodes CASRISGENTGELFF.

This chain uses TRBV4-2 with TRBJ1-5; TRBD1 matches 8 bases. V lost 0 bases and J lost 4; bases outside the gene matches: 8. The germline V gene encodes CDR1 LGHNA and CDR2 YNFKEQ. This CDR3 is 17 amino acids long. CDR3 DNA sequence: TGTGCCAGCAGCCAAGATGAAGGGACAGGAGAAAATCAGCCCCAGCATTTT. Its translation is CASSQDEGTGENQPQHF.

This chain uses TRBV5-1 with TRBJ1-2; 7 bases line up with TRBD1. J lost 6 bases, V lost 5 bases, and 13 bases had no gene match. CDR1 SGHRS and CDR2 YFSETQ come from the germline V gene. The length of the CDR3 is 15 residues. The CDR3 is CASSPPMTGLDGYTF. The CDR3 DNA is TGCGCCAGCAGTCCCCCGATGACAGGGCTGGATGGCTACACCTTC.